This T cell receptor beta chain was obtained from a study of cytomegalovirus exposure and HLA in healthy donors. Across the whole study: A subsequent analysis stated that the approximately 110 validation repertoires were run on the same platform as the roughly 620 first-cohort repertoires.

The method was immunoSEQ multiplex PCR; TCRdb's version includes in-frame clones alone and lacks a portion of them. The sample lists around 350,000 clones, 75% to 90% occurring once. The sequence derives from a woman aged 18-30 years in good health and CMV-seronegative. Sequenced: PBMCs.

The CDR3 here is CATAGSQNTGELFF. CDR3 in DNA: TGCGCCACCGCGGGGAGTCAAAACACCGGGGAGCTGTTTTTT. V gene TRBV5-1 combines with J gene TRBJ2-2; possible D gene TRBD2, 6 bases. V was clipped by 9 bases and J by 2 bases, with 14 bases between them. The CDR3 totals 14 residues. CDR1 is SGHRS, CDR2 YFSETQ, per germline.